This T cell receptor (beta chain) is from a study of T cells in Graves' hyperthyroidism and ophthalmopathy. What was amplified from RNA transcripts were TCR beta CDR3 regions. HTBI primers were employed in a first-round RT-PCR of the TCR CDR3. TCRdb analysed the multiplex PCR reads with MiXCR anew, one entry per CDR3 protein. The sample includes fewer than 450,000 distinct CDR3 sequences, over 12% of them seen just once. With 6 bases removed from V and 0 bases from J, the gap between germline ends came to 12 bases. The CDR3 covers 14 residues. The germline V gene encodes CDR1 SEHNR and CDR2 FQNEAQ (reference sequence). This clonotype was counted ten times or more. Each ophthalmopathy patient scored at least 3 on the Clinical Activity Score and at least 4 on NOSPECS grade, with duration under 3 months.

The genes are TRBV7-9 and TRBJ2-7; D unresolved. Material for sequencing was blood. The TCR was taken from a woman aged 60 to 75 with Graves' ophthalmopathy. The DNA for the CDR3 is TGTGCCAGCAGACGTACAGCAGCCTCCTACGAGCAGTACTTC. Translating gives CASRRTAASYEQYF.